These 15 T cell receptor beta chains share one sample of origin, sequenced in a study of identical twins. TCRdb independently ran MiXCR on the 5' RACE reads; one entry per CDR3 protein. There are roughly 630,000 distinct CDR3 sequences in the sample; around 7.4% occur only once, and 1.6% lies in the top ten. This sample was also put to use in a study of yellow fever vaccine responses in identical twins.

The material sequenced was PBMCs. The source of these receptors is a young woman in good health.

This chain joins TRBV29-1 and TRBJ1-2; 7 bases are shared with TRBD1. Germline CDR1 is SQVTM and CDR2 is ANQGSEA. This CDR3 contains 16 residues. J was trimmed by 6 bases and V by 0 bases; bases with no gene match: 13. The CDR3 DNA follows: TGCAGCGTTGAAGACTGGGACAGCCGTTACTTAGATGGCTACACCTTC. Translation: CSVEDWDSRYLDGYTF.

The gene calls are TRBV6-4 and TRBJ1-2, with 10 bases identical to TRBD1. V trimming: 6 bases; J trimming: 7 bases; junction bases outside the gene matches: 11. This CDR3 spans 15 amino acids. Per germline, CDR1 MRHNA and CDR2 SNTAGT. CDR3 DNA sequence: TGTGCCAGCAGACCCGCAACCGGGACAGGGGCTGGCTACACCTTC. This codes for CASRPATGTGAGYTF.

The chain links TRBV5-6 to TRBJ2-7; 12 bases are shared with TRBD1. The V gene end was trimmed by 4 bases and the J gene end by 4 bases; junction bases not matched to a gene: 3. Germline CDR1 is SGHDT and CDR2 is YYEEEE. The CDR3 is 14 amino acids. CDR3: CASSGDRGRYEQYF. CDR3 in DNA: TGTGCCAGCAGCGGGGACAGGGGGCGATACGAGCAGTACTTC.

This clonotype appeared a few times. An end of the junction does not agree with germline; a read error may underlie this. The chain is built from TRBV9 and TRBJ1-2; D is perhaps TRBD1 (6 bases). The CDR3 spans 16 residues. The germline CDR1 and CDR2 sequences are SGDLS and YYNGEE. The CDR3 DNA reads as TGTGCCAGCAGCGCTACGGGAACAGGGCTCGGGTATGACTACACCTTC. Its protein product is CASSATGTGLGYDYTF.

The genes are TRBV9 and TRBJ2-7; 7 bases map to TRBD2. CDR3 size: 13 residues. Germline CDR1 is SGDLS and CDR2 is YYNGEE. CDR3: CTQPPSGGYEQYV. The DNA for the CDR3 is TGTACGCAACCTCCTAGCGGCGGCTACGAGCAGTACGTC.

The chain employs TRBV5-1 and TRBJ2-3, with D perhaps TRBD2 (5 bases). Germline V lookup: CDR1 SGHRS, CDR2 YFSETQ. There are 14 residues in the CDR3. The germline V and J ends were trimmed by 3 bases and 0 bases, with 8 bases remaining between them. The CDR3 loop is CASSWTASTDTQYF. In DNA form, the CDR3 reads TGCGCCAGCAGCTGGACTGCTAGCACAGATACGCAGTATTTT.

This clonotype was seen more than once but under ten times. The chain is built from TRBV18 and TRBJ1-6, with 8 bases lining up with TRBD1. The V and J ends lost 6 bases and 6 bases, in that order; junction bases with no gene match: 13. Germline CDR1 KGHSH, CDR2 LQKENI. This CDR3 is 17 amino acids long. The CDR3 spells CASSAARQGMINSPLHF. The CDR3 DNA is TGTGCCAGCTCGGCTGCTAGACAGGGGATGATTAATTCACCCCTCCACTTT.

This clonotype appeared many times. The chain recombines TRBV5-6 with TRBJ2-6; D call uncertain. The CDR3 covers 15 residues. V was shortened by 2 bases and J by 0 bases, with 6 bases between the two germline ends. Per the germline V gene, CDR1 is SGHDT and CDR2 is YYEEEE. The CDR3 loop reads CASSLALSGANVLTF. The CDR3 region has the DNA TGTGCCAGCAGCTTAGCACTCTCTGGGGCCAACGTCCTGACTTTC.

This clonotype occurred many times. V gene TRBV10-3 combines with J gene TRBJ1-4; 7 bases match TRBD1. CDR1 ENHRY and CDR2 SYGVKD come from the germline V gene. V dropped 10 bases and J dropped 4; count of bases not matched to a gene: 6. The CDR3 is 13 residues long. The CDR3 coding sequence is TGTGCCACCACGGGACAGCTTAATGAAAAACTGTTTTTT. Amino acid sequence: CATTGQLNEKLFF.

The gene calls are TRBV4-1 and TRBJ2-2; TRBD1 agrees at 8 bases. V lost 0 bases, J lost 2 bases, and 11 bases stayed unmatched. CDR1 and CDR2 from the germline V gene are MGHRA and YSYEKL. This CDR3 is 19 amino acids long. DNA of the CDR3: TGCGCCAGCAGCCAAGATAACAGGGGGATCGGGTTCAACACCGGGGAGCTGTTTTTT. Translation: CASSQDNRGIGFNTGELFF.

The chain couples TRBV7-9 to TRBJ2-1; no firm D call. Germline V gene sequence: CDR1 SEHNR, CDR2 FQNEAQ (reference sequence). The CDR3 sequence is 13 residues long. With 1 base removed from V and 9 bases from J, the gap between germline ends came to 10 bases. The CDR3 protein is CASSLGGYGEQFF. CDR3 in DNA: TGTGCCAGCAGCTTAGGGGGTTACGGTGAGCAGTTCTTC. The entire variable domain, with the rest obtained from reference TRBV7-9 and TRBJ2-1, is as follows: DTGVSQNPRHKITKRGQNVTFRCDPISEHNRLYWYRQTLGQGPEFLTYFQNEAQLEKSRLLSDRFSAERPKGSFSTLEIQRTEQGDSAMYLCASSLGGYGEQFFGPGTRLTVL.

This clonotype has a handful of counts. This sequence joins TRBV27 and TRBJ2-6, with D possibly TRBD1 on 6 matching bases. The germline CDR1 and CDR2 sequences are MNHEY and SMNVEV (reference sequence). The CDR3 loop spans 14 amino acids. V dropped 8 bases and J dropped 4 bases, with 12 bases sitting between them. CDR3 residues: CASCAGAGANVLTF. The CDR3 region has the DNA TGTGCCAGCTGTGCAGGGGCCGGGGCCAACGTCCTGACTTTC. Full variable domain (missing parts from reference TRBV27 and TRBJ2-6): EAQVTQNPRYLITVTGKKLTVTCSQNMNHEYMSWYRQDPGLGLRQIYYSMNVEVTDKGDVPEGYKVSRKEKRNFPLILESPSPNQTSLYFCASCAGAGANVLTFGAGSRLTVL.

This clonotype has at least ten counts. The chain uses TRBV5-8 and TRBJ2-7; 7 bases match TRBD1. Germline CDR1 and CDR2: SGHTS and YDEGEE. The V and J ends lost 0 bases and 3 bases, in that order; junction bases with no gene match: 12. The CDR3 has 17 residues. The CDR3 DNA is TGTGCCAGCAGCTTGGTCTTTCTGTGGGGACAGAACTACGAGCAGTACGTC. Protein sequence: CASSLVFLWGQNYEQYV.

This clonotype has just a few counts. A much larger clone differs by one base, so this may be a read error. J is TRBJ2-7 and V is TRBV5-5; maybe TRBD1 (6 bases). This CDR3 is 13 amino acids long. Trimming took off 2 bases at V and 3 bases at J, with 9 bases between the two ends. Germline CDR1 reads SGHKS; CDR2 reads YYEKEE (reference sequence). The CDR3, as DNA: TGTGCCAGCAGCTTCCAACAGGGCTACGAGCAGTACTTC. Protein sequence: CASSFQQGYEQYF.

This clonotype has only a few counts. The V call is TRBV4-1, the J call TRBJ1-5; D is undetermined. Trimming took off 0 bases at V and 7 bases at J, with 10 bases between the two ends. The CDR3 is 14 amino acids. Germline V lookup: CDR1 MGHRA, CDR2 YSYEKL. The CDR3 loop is CASSQDPLGQPQHF. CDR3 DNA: TGCGCCAGCAGCCAAGATCCCCTGGGGCAGCCCCAGCATTTT.